These 28 T cell receptor beta chains came from one sample sequenced in a study of Ad26.COV2.S vaccination and SARS-CoV-2 variants. Generated by immunoSEQ multiplex PCR, the TCRdb table keeps only in-frame clones and is missing some. The sample lists 430,000 or so clones, 89% seen once, with approximately 2.5% in the top ten. This sample's treatment: roughly 18 received Ad26.COV2.S at low or high dose, single or two shots; 5 received placebo; per-sample allocation not given. Sampling was performed 63 days after the first vaccine or placebo injection. The source material was peripheral blood, sampled in a trial of Ad26.COV2.S vaccine versus placebo. The receptor set was obtained from a person between 18 and 65 years old who received the Ad26.COV2.S COVID-19 vaccine or a placebo.

The chain employs TRBV18 and TRBJ2-7; D not certain. CDR3 length: 15 amino acids. Germline assignment: CDR1 KGHSH and CDR2 LQKENI. V dropped 0 bases and J dropped 3 bases, with 12 bases sitting between them. Here the CDR3 DNA reads TGTGCCAGCTCACCACCGGTACTTTGGGGCTACGAGCAGTACGTC. This sequence encodes CASSPPVLWGYEQYV.

V and J are TRBV15 and TRBJ2-7; possibly TRBD1 for D (8 bases). The CDR3 is made up of 15 amino acids. V was pared by 6 bases and J by 5 bases, with 20 bases between. Germline V gene data show CDR1 as LNHNV and CDR2 as YYDKDF (reference sequence). The CDR3 reads CATSMDRVGRNEQYF. CDR3 DNA: TGTGCCACCAGTATGGACAGGGTCGGGAGGAACGAGCAGTACTTC.

This clone showed up just once. The chain couples TRBV18 to TRBJ2-3; 11 bases agree with TRBD2. CDR3 size: 17 residues. Germline V gene lookup returns CDR1 KGHSH and CDR2 LQKENI. The V gene end was trimmed by 6 bases and the J gene end by 3 bases; junction bases not matched to a gene: 11. The CDR3 nucleotides are TGTGCCAGCTCGCCCCTTACTAGCGGGAGATCGACAGATACGCAGTATTTT. This translates into CASSPLTSGRSTDTQYF.

The chain recombines TRBV12-3 or TRBV12-4 with TRBJ2-4; D may match TRBD1 or TRBD2 (5 bases each). This CDR3 spans 12 amino acids. V lost 2 bases and J lost 14, with 13 bases in between. CDR3 sequence (DNA): TGTGCCAGCAGTTTACTGGGACGAAAAAAGTACTTC. Its protein product is CASSLLGRKKYF.

V usage is TRBV6-5 and J usage is TRBJ1-6; D may be TRBD1 (6 bases). The germline V and J ends were trimmed by 0 bases and 5 bases, with 11 bases remaining between them. The CDR3 totals 16 residues. Germline lookup yields CDR1 MNHEY and CDR2 SVGAGI. The CDR3 DNA is TGTGCCAGCAGTTACTCGCCAGGGGCCCATAATTCACCCCTCCACTTT. This encodes CASSYSPGAHNSPLHF.

The chain employs TRBV7-2 and TRBJ2-5; 12 bases map to TRBD2. V lost 2 bases and J lost 5; bases outside the gene matches: 3. The CDR3 has 15 residues. The germline CDR1 and CDR2 sequences are SGHTA and FQGNSA. The CDR3 bases are TGTGCCAGCAGCTTACTAGCGGGAGGGGTTGAGACCCAGTACTTC. Its translation is CASSLLAGGVETQYF.

The gene calls are TRBV5-6 and TRBJ2-7, with D possibly being TRBD2 (5 bases). The CDR3 is made up of 14 amino acids. Trimming took 0 bases from V and 5 from J, leaving 12 bases between them. From germline, CDR1 is SGHDT and CDR2 YYEEEE. CDR3 protein: CASSLEGSRDEQYV. In DNA, the CDR3 is TGTGCCAGCAGCTTGGAAGGGAGTAGAGACGAGCAGTACGTC.

The chain couples TRBV5-4 to TRBJ2-7; a possible D gene is TRBD1 (5 bases). Germline assignment: CDR1 SGHNT and CDR2 YYREEE (reference sequence). V lost 4 bases and J lost 3, with 20 bases in between. This CDR3 is built from 16 residues. The CDR3 reads CASSKGDLDRRYEQYF. CDR3 DNA sequence: TGTGCCAGCAGCAAAGGGGATTTGGACCGGCGCTACGAGCAGTACTTC. Variable domain in full (rest from reference TRBV5-4 and TRBJ2-7): ETGVTQSPTHLIKTRGQQVTLRCSSQSGHNTVSWYQQALGQGPQFIFQYYREEENGRGNFPPRFSGLQFPNYSSELNVNALELDDSALYLCASSKGDLDRRYEQYFGPGTRLTVT.

The chain links TRBV11-2 to TRBJ2-4, with D possibly being TRBD2 (5 bases). The germline CDR1 and CDR2 sequences are SGHAT and FQNNGV. The CDR3 spans 16 residues. Trimming shortened V by 4 bases and J by 0 bases, and 13 bases separated the two germline ends. The CDR3 nucleotides read TGTGCCAGCAGCTCTTCCGGGATTCTAGCCAAAAACATTCAGTACTTC. It specifies CASSSSGILAKNIQYF. Full variable domain (rest looked up from reference TRBV11-2 and TRBJ2-4): EAGVAQSPRYKIIEKRQSVAFWCNPISGHATLYWYQQILGQGPKLLIQFQNNGVVDDSQLPKDRFSAERLKGVDSTLKIQPAKLEDSAVYLCASSSSGILAKNIQYFGAGTRLSVL.

This chain joins TRBV9 and TRBJ2-3, with D maybe TRBD2 (6 bases). CDR1 SGDLS and CDR2 YYNGEE come from the germline V gene. The V end lost 0 bases, the J end lost 3 bases, and 11 bases lay between the germline ends. The CDR3 has 15 amino acids. The CDR3 loop reads CASSVVAGRTDTQYF. CDR3 coding DNA: TGTGCCAGCAGCGTAGTTGCGGGACGGACAGATACGCAGTATTTT. Drawing the rest from reference TRBV9 and TRBJ2-3, the complete variable domain is DSGVTQTPKHLITATGQRVTLRCSPRSGDLSVYWYQQSLDQGLQFLIQYYNGEERAKGNILERFSAQQFPDLHSELNLSSLELGDSALYFCASSVVAGRTDTQYFGPGTRLTVL.

The rearrangement uses TRBV4-3 and TRBJ2-2; 8 bases are shared with TRBD2. V gave up 0 bases and J gave up 0 bases; unmatched junction bases: 12. The CDR3 is 20 amino acids. Germline V gene data show CDR1 as LGHNA and CDR2 as YSLEER. The CDR3 DNA reads as TGCGCCAGCAGCCAAGAGTGGATCGCGGGGGGACTTACGAACACCGGGGAGCTGTTTTTT. Its protein product is CASSQEWIAGGLTNTGELFF.

The V gene is TRBV7-9, the J gene TRBJ2-3; D gene ambiguous. V gave up 7 bases and J gave up 4 bases, with 9 bases separating them. Germline assignment: CDR1 SEHNR and CDR2 FQNEAQ (reference sequence). The CDR3 has 12 residues. CDR3 sequence (DNA): TGTGCCAGCAACCCTGAGGCAGATACGCAGTATTTT. It yields the protein CASNPEADTQYF.

The rearrangement joins TRBV3-1 (or the pseudogene TRBV3-2) to TRBJ1-2; the D gene is possibly TRBD1 (5 bases). The CDR3 runs 13 residues. From germline, CDR1 is LGHDT and CDR2 YNNKEL (reference sequence). V lost 4 bases, J lost 6 bases, and 12 bases lay in between. The CDR3 is CASSPLPGDGYTF. For the CDR3, the DNA is TGTGCCAGCAGCCCCCTCCCGGGGGATGGCTACACCTTC.

The chain employs TRBV11-1 and TRBJ2-7, with D possibly matching TRBD1 (6 bases). Trimming stripped 5 bases from V and 6 bases from J, with 17 bases between. The CDR3 extends over 14 amino acids. CDR1 is SGHAT and CDR2 is FQDESV in the germline V gene (reference sequence). CDR3 loop: CASSPRRGDTEQYF. The CDR3 DNA reads as TGTGCCAGCAGCCCCCGTCGTGGGGACACCGAGCAGTACTTC.

The V and J genes are TRBV7-2 and TRBJ2-2; D tentatively reads TRBD1 or TRBD2 (5 bases each). The germline V and J ends were trimmed by 5 bases and 7 bases, with 20 bases remaining between them. CDR1 is SGHTA and CDR2 is FQGNSA in the germline V gene. There are 16 residues in the CDR3. CDR3 DNA sequence: TGTGCCAGCAGCGTAGGCCCTGGCAGGGCGGGCGGGGAGCTGTTTTTT. Translated, it gives CASSVGPGRAGGELFF.

The genes are TRBV4-2 and TRBJ2-5; D not resolved. CDR1 is LGHNA, CDR2 YNFKEQ, per germline. The V gene lost 0 bases and the J gene lost 2 bases, with 10 bases spanning the gap. The CDR3 runs to 15 residues. The CDR3 reads CASSQDRAIQETQYF. The CDR3 DNA is TGTGCCAGCAGCCAAGATCGGGCAATTCAAGAGACCCAGTACTTC.

The chain has TRBV6-2 or TRBV6-3 and TRBJ1-5; the D is unclear. This CDR3 is built from 14 residues. The ends were cut back, 4 bases at V and 0 bases at J, with 7 bases in the middle. Germline CDR1 is MNHEY and CDR2 is SVGEGT. The CDR3 coding sequence is TGTGCCAGCAGTTTAAGTCATAGCAATCAGCCCCAGCATTTT. The encoded protein is CASSLSHSNQPQHF.

The V and J genes are TRBV18 and TRBJ2-5; 7 positions match TRBD1. CDR1 and CDR2 from the germline V gene are KGHSH and LQKENI. Unmatched junction bases numbered 7, after V lost 3 bases and J lost 6 bases. The CDR3 loop spans 14 amino acids. The DNA for the CDR3 is TGTGCCAGCTCACCGAAGGGACAGAGTAAGACCCAGTACTTC. It encodes CASSPKGQSKTQYF. The full variable domain, completed using reference TRBV18 and TRBJ2-5, is NAGVMQNPRHLVRRRGQEARLRCSPMKGHSHVYWYRQLPEEGLKFMVYLQKENIIDESGMPKERFSAEFPKEGPSILRIQQVVRGDSAAYFCASSPKGQSKTQYFGPGTRLLVL.

The rearrangement joins TRBV28 to TRBJ2-1; D not resolved. The CDR3 covers 15 residues. Germline CDR1 and CDR2: MDHEN and SYDVKM. V lost 7 bases to trimming and J lost 4 bases, with 17 bases between them. CDR3 residues: CASKDVKVGYNEQFF. In DNA, the CDR3 is TGTGCCAGCAAAGACGTCAAGGTGGGATACAATGAGCAGTTCTTC.

The chain employs TRBV29-1 and TRBJ2-5; D remains unclear. With 4 bases removed from V and 4 bases from J, the gap between germline ends came to 10 bases. The CDR3 runs 12 residues. Germline lookup yields CDR1 SQVTM and CDR2 ANQGSEA. The CDR3 DNA sequence: TGCAGCGTTGGAAATGGAAGAGAGACCCAGTACTTC. Protein: CSVGNGRETQYF.

This chain connects TRBV6-5 to TRBJ1-3; TRBD1 aligns across 8 bases. The CDR3 is made up of 15 amino acids. J gave up 2 bases and V 8 bases, and 8 bases lay outside the gene matches. Germline assignment: CDR1 MNHEY and CDR2 SVGAGI. The CDR3 protein is CASRYGQGPGNTIYF. In DNA, the CDR3 is TGTGCCAGCCGGTACGGACAGGGCCCTGGAAACACCATATATTTT.

The V and J genes are TRBV21-1 and TRBJ1-1. TRBV21-1 is a pseudogene. This CDR3 spans 13 amino acids. DNA of the CDR3: TGTGCCTTAAGCAATGGGAAGAACACTGAAGCTTTCTTT. Translated: CALSNGKNTEAFF.

This chain joins TRBV18 and TRBJ2-7; TRBD1 agrees at 12 bases. The V segment lost 6 bases and the J segment 5 bases; nucleotides outside the gene matches: 5. The CDR3 is 14 residues long. Germline V gene lookup returns CDR1 KGHSH and CDR2 LQKENI. CDR3 DNA sequence: TGTGCCAGCTCCCCGGGACAGGGGGCACACGAGCAGTACTTC. Protein product: CASSPGQGAHEQYF.

V usage is TRBV19 and J usage is TRBJ1-1; TRBD1 is a possible D gene (6 bases). Trimming removed 4 bases from V and 11 bases from J, with 17 bases in between. The V gene's germline CDR1 is LNHDA and CDR2 SQIVND (reference sequence). This CDR3 spans 13 amino acids. Here the CDR3 DNA reads TGTGCCAGTAGTACCGGGGGCCTCGTCCCGGCTTTCTTT. This translates into CASSTGGLVPAFF.

This chain uses TRBV15 with TRBJ1-2; 12 positions match TRBD1. Germline-derived CDR1 and CDR2 are LNHNV and YYDKDF (reference sequence). CDR3 length: 16 amino acids. J was trimmed by 5 bases and V by 4 bases; bases with no gene match: 8. CDR3 amino acids: CATSTGQGALGYGYTF. The CDR3 DNA sequence: TGTGCCACCAGCACGGGACAGGGGGCTCTAGGGTATGGCTACACCTTC.

The CDR3 DNA reads TGTGCCAGCAGCTTAACGCGGGGGACCTCCTACGAGCAGTACTTC. This translates into CASSLTRGTSYEQYF. The V gene is TRBV7-6, the J gene TRBJ2-7; 7 bases line up with TRBD2. CDR3 length: 15 amino acids. V lost 2 bases, J lost 0 bases, and 4 bases stayed unmatched. Germline assignment: CDR1 SGHVS and CDR2 FNYEAQ.

The rearrangement links TRBV29-1 to TRBJ2-5; 7 bases agree with TRBD1. The CDR3 contains 13 residues. Germline CDR1 is SQVTM and CDR2 is ANQGSEA. Trimming cost V 2 bases and J 5 bases; bases outside gene matches: 5. The CDR3 DNA follows: TGCAGCGTTGAAAAGGGGGACAGCGAGACCCAGTACTTC. Its translation is CSVEKGDSETQYF.

The chain carries TRBV27 and TRBJ2-7; tentatively, D is TRBD2 (5 bases). Germline CDR1 MNHEY, CDR2 SMNVEV (reference sequence). Trimming pared 4 bases from V and 1 base from J, leaving 11 bases between. This CDR3 region has 14 residues. The CDR3 sequence: CASSSTGNSYEQYF. The CDR3 nucleotides read TGTGCCAGCAGTTCTACGGGGAATTCCTACGAGCAGTACTTC.